The sequence of this TCR beta chain was determined in a study of blood T cell repertoires in COVID-19. In germline, CDR1 is MGHRA, CDR2 YSYEKL. This CDR3 comprises 16 residues. V dropped 3 bases and J dropped 7; count of bases not matched to a gene: 11. The count of this clone is one. The authors' processing: Estimated nucleated cell counts came from reference gene primer amplification. Produced via immunoSEQ multiplex PCR; TCRdb's table is partial and in-frame only. D and trimming were read from the DNA, whereas the V and J calls and clone size are those reported in that table. The table has tens of thousands of clones, approximately 80% seen once.

The chain employs TRBV4-1 and TRBJ1-4; the match to TRBD1 covers 7 bases. This TCR came from a man in his 70s with active or convalescent COVID-19. Sequenced input: peripheral blood. The CDR3 region has the DNA TGCGCCAGCAGCCAGCTATCAGGGGGTGAGGTTGAAAAACTGTTTTTT. Its translation: CASSQLSGGEVEKLFF.